The 23 T cell receptor beta chains presented below share a single source sample, sequenced in a study of OX40 agonist ivuxolimab in advanced cancers. Using immunoSEQ multiplex PCR, the repertoire was profiled, and TCRdb retains in-frame clones only, with some absent. The sample has approximately 79,000 clones; over 80% are singletons. The sequences come from CD4+ or CD8+ T cells sorted from blood, collected in a trial of the OX40 agonist ivuxolimab. Receptors originate from an adult with an advanced solid tumor such as melanoma, head and neck, liver or kidney cancer.

This clone showed up just a few times. The rearrangement joins TRBV18 to TRBJ1-5; no firm D call. Germline CDR1 and CDR2: KGHSH and LQKENI. The V gene lost 2 bases and the J gene lost 4 bases, with 6 bases spanning the gap. The CDR3 has 13 residues. The CDR3 DNA sequence: TGTGCCAGCTCACCAGCAGAAAATCAGCCCCAGCATTTT. It specifies CASSPAENQPQHF.

This clone was seen only a few times. CDR3 in amino acids: CASSSRLSSSGGYTF. CDR3 coding DNA: TGTGCCAGCAGCTCCCGATTATCCTCGTCTGGTGGCTACACCTTC. The V gene is TRBV11-2, the J gene TRBJ1-2; no firm D call. Trimming took 4 bases from V and 7 from J, leaving 19 bases between them. This CDR3 has 15 residues. Germline CDR1 is SGHAT and CDR2 is FQNNGV. Drawing the rest from reference TRBV11-2 and TRBJ1-2, the complete variable domain is EAGVAQSPRYKIIEKRQSVAFWCNPISGHATLYWYQQILGQGPKLLIQFQNNGVVDDSQLPKDRFSAERLKGVDSTLKIQPAKLEDSAVYLCASSSRLSSSGGYTFGSGTRLTVV.

This chain links TRBV6-1 with TRBJ2-7, with D possibly TRBD1 on 5 matching bases. The CDR3 extends over 14 amino acids. Germline loops: CDR1 MNHNS, CDR2 SASEGT. V was clipped by 1 base and J by 6 bases, with 13 bases between them. Here the CDR3 DNA reads TGTGCCAGCAGTGAAGGCAGGGTCGATGTCGAGCAGTACTTC. Its protein is CASSEGRVDVEQYF.

V usage is TRBV28 and J usage is TRBJ2-2; D gene ambiguous. The CDR3 totals 13 residues. Trimming removed 1 base at V and 5 bases at J, with 5 bases between. The germline V gene encodes CDR1 MDHEN and CDR2 SYDVKM. CDR3 sequence: CASSLFYTGELFF. Written as DNA, the CDR3 is TGTGCCAGCAGTTTATTCTATACCGGGGAGCTGTTTTTT.

The CDR3 spells CASSLVDIGMDGYTF. The CDR3 DNA reads as TGTGCCAGCAGCTTAGTCGACATAGGAATGGATGGCTACACCTTC. The chain couples TRBV7-2 to TRBJ1-2, with D unclear. The length of the CDR3 is 15 residues. Trimming stripped 1 base from V and 6 bases from J, with 15 bases between. Germline V CDR1 and CDR2: SGHTA, FQGNSA.

The gene calls are TRBV6-6 and TRBJ1-1; D is uncertain. The CDR3 is 14 amino acids. Germline V lookup: CDR1 MNHNY, CDR2 SVGAGI (reference sequence). The V gene lost 0 bases and the J gene lost 3 bases, with 8 bases spanning the gap. The CDR3 here is CASSYSGLDTEAFF. CDR3 bases: TGTGCCAGCAGTTACTCAGGGCTCGACACTGAAGCTTTCTTT.

This chain joins TRBV10-3 and TRBJ2-7, with D perhaps matching TRBD1 (5 bases). Looked up from germline, CDR1 is ENHRY and CDR2 is SYGVKD. This CDR3 is 12 amino acids long. V was shortened by 3 bases and J by 4 bases, with 7 bases between the two germline ends. The CDR3 nucleotides are TGTGCCATCAGTGAAGGGGATTACGAGCAGTACTTC. Translated, it gives CAISEGDYEQYF.

This chain connects TRBV5-8 to TRBJ1-1; no reliable D call. Trimming stripped 0 bases from V and 10 bases from J, with 10 bases between. CDR1 is SGHTS, CDR2 YDEGEE, per germline. CDR3 size: 12 residues. CDR3 nucleotides: TGTGCCAGCAGCTTGGTTGGGGTGGTAGCTTTCTTT. This gives the protein CASSLVGVVAFF.

The chain employs TRBV7-2 and TRBJ1-1, with 8 bases fitting TRBD1. Germline V gene data show CDR1 as SGHTA and CDR2 as FQGNSA. Unmatched junction bases numbered 5, after V lost 0 bases and J lost 2 bases. The CDR3 length is 16 residues. The CDR3 spells CASSLAPTGANTEAFF. Written as DNA, the CDR3 is TGTGCCAGCAGCTTAGCCCCGACAGGGGCTAACACTGAAGCTTTCTTT.

The V gene is TRBV5-6, the J gene TRBJ2-7, with 12 bases aligning to TRBD1. The V and J ends lost 2 bases and 9 bases, in that order; junction bases with no gene match: 12. Germline CDR1 SGHDT, CDR2 YYEEEE. The CDR3 runs 16 residues. CDR3 residues: CASSLEPPGTGGRQYF. In nucleotides, the CDR3 is TGTGCCAGCAGCTTAGAGCCTCCCGGGACAGGGGGCCGGCAGTACTTC.

The chain links TRBV7-2 to TRBJ1-3; no clear D. Germline CDR1 SGHTA, CDR2 FQGNSA. With 8 bases removed from V and 2 bases from J, the gap between germline ends came to 16 bases. CDR3 length: 15 amino acids. This chain's CDR3 is CASASPNSPGNTIYF. CDR3 sequence (DNA): TGTGCCAGCGCGTCCCCCAATTCCCCTGGAAACACCATATATTTT.

This chain links TRBV18 with TRBJ2-1; D possibly corresponds to TRBD2 (6 bases). Germline CDR1 and CDR2: KGHSH and LQKENI. CDR3 length: 15 residues. The V and J ends lost 4 bases and 8 bases respectively, with 18 bases between them. The CDR3 DNA reads as TGTGCCAGCTCACGGGTGGCGACTAGTTCCCATGAGCAGTTCTTC. As protein: CASSRVATSSHEQFF.

This chain uses TRBV19 with TRBJ1-2, with 7 bases that match TRBD1. The CDR3 runs to 15 residues. V dropped 3 bases and J dropped 2; count of bases not matched to a gene: 6. Germline CDR1 is LNHDA and CDR2 is SQIVND (reference sequence). CDR3 protein: CASSIPSTGNYGYTF. The DNA for the CDR3 is TGTGCCAGTAGTATCCCTTCGACAGGGAACTATGGCTACACCTTC.

This chain connects TRBV7-2 to TRBJ2-3; the D gene is possibly TRBD1 (5 bases). Germline lookup yields CDR1 SGHTA and CDR2 FQGNSA. Trimming took 4 bases from V and 6 from J, leaving 14 bases between them. The CDR3 length is 14 residues. The CDR3 DNA reads TGTGCCAGCAGCTCGAGAATTAACAGGGATACGCAGTATTTT. Its protein product is CASSSRINRDTQYF.

V and J are TRBV5-4 and TRBJ2-2, with 10 bases aligning to TRBD2. Germline V gene sequence: CDR1 SGHNT, CDR2 YYREEE (reference sequence). V trimming: 4 bases; J trimming: 7 bases; junction bases outside the gene matches: 16. The CDR3 has 18 residues. This CDR3 reads CASSDNERGGLRSGELFF. The CDR3 nucleotides read TGTGCCAGCAGCGACAACGAGCGGGGGGGCCTTAGGAGCGGGGAGCTGTTTTTT.

This clone appeared a few times. This sequence joins TRBV7-9 and TRBJ2-1; 11 bases map to TRBD2. Germline assignment: CDR1 SEHNR and CDR2 FQNEAQ (reference sequence). The CDR3 spans 14 residues. The junction had 5 bases not matched to a gene; V was cut back by 5 bases and J by 8 bases. The CDR3 DNA follows: TGTGCCAGCAGCCCTAGCGGGAGGAACGATGAGCAGTTCTTC. It is translated as CASSPSGRNDEQFF.

The chain joins TRBV9 to TRBJ2-2; a weak D match, TRBD2 (5 bases). The CDR3 covers 14 residues. Germline loops: CDR1 SGDLS, CDR2 YYNGEE. V dropped 4 bases and J dropped 6 bases, with 13 bases sitting between them. The chain's CDR3 is CASSPRVRAGELFF. The CDR3 DNA reads as TGTGCCAGCAGCCCTAGAGTGAGGGCCGGGGAGCTGTTTTTT.

The chain couples TRBV30 to TRBJ1-5; 9 bases match TRBD1. This CDR3 contains 13 residues. Losses at the gene ends were 5 bases for V and 7 bases for J; bases not matched to a gene: 6. Germline CDR1 reads GTSNPN; CDR2 reads SVGIG (reference sequence). CDR3 amino acids: CAWGTGGGQPQHF. In DNA form, the CDR3 reads TGTGCCTGGGGAACAGGGGGCGGGCAGCCCCAGCATTTT. The full variable domain, completed using reference TRBV30 and TRBJ1-5, is SQTIHQWPATLVQPVGSPLSLECTVEGTSNPNLYWYRQAAGRGLQLLFYSVGIGQISSEVPQNLSASRPQDRQFILSSKKLLLSDSGFYLCAWGTGGGQPQHFGDGTRLSIL.

The CDR3 spells CASSKEPGELFF. In DNA, the CDR3 is TGTGCCAGCAGCAAAGAACCCGGGGAGCTGTTTTTT. The V call is TRBV21-1, the J call TRBJ2-2. TRBV21-1 is a listed pseudogene. The CDR3 has 12 residues.

This chain uses TRBV5-1 with TRBJ1-1; possible D gene TRBD1, 6 bases. The V end lost 2 bases, the J end lost 1 base, and 15 bases lay between the germline ends. Germline CDR1 is SGHRS and CDR2 is YFSETQ. The CDR3 totals 16 residues. The CDR3 loop reads CASSFSGAGTNTEAFF. For the CDR3, the DNA is TGCGCCAGCAGCTTTTCAGGGGCGGGGACGAACACTGAAGCTTTCTTT.

The chain recombines TRBV6-1 with TRBJ1-2; D perhaps matches TRBD1 (5 bases). The CDR3 covers 13 residues. Germline CDR1 is MNHNS and CDR2 is SASEGT. The DNA of the CDR3 is TGTGGAACTATGTTAGGGGATGGCTATGGCTACACCTTC. Translation: CGTMLGDGYGYTF.

The gene calls are TRBV30 and TRBJ1-5, with 9 nucleotides matching TRBD1. Germline CDR1 GTSNPN, CDR2 SVGIG (reference sequence). The length of the CDR3 is 15 residues. The junction had 9 bases not matched to a gene; V was cut back by 4 bases and J by 5 bases. Here the CDR3 DNA reads TGTGCCTGGACCTCCGGGACAGGGCCTTATCAGCCCCAGCATTTT. Amino acids: CAWTSGTGPYQPQHF.

The chain joins TRBV19 to TRBJ1-5; unclear D gene. The V end was cut by 2 bases, the J end by 7 bases, with 21 bases between. Germline values: CDR1 LNHDA, CDR2 SQIVND (reference sequence). The CDR3 contains 17 residues. The chain's CDR3 is CASSIPLSRVEVQPQHF. The CDR3 DNA is TGTGCCAGTAGTATACCGCTGTCAAGGGTTGAGGTCCAGCCCCAGCATTTT.